This TCR beta chain was documented in a study of CD8+CD57+ T cells in acquired aplastic anemia (dated by TCRdb to between 2017 and 2018). Describing the broader study: A mean of about 3.2 ug of DNA, ranging from about 0.19 to 27.4 ug, was extracted from sorted CD4+ and CD8+ cells. CD8+CD57+ expansion was defined as a frequency above the mean frequency observed in healthy subjects. Study-wide findings and limitations: Although roughly 29 CD8+ CDR3 sequences were shared by patients and controls, these sequences appeared highly expressed in patients and within the immunodominant clones of patients. No significant difference in CD8+ Simpson's diversity was found between patients and healthy controls (P=0.060).

The CDR3 sequence holds 15 residues, the cysteine and phenylalanine included. Of all the DNA, just the CDR3 is kept, 45 bases in frame from base 1. The trim is 3 bases for V and 4 bases for J, with a gap of 16 bases between the germline ends. The germline V gene (reference sequence) yields SGHNT for CDR1 and YYREEE for CDR2. Genomic DNA was used as template for profiling of TCR beta VDJ combinations and CDR3 sequences. An Illumina HiSeq 2000 was the platform used for TCR repertoire sequencing. The published analysis was carried out like this. Repertoires were assessed using TRBV/TRBJ rearrangement plots, CDR3 size and DJ length profiles, and Simpson's diversity index. The immunodominant clone was defined as the most abundant DNA sequence in deep sequencing data. CDR3 amino acid sequences were checked for sharing between subjects and were compared against published repertoires and the VDJdb database. Starting from the raw public reads, TCRdb applied fastp trimming at Q25, assembled clones with MiXCR and retained in-frame beta chains. All rows with the same CDR3 protein become a single entry with the most common DNA and genes. TCRdb assigned the V and J calls; the authors' analysis was not used. The sample table contains under 200,000 distinct CDR3 sequences; only one count was recorded for about two thirds of them. Of the sample, around 45% is held by the ten largest clones.

Flow cytometry had shown CD8+CD57+ cell expansion in the patients selected for sequencing. Every patient had a diagnosis of severe acquired aplastic anemia based on International Study of Aplastic Anemia and Agranulocytosis and Camitta criteria. At the time blood was sampled, none of the patients had received any therapy. In the study, sorted CD4+ and CD8+ blood T cells from patients with severe aplastic anemia and from healthy subjects underwent deep sequencing of TCR repertoires. Patients were enrolled in the USA under clinicaltrials.gov protocols 00001620, 01623167, 00001397, 00071045, 00081523 and 00961064. Ficoll-Paque density gradient centrifugation was used to isolate peripheral blood mononuclear cells. Before DNA was extracted, CD4+ and CD8+ T cells were sorted using either FACS or magnetic beads. About this clonotype: It has no known antigen specificity. No clone much larger than this one lies a single base away; base qualities are absent.

The TCR was taken from a human donor with aplastic anemia. The chain is encoded by TRBV5-4 joined to TRBJ2-5; the D segment could be TRBD2, given 6 matching bases. The sequenced sample consisted of sorted CD4+, CD8+, or CD8+CD57+ T cells (not recorded which) from PBMCs. CDR3 sequence: CASSSNSLGGETQYF. In nucleotides, the sequence is TGTGCCAGCAGCTCAAACAGTTTGGGGGGAGAGACCCAGTACTTC. The full variable domain, completed from the reference TRBV5-4 and TRBJ2-5 proteins outside the CDR3, reads ETGVTQSPTHLIKTRGQQVTLRCSSQSGHNTVSWYQQALGQGPQFIFQYYREEENGRGNFPPRFSGLQFPNYSSELNVNALELDDSALYLCASSSNSLGGETQYFGPGTRLLVL.